These 27 T cell receptor beta chains share one sample of origin, sequenced in a study of blood T cell repertoires in COVID-19. Assay used: immunoSEQ multiplex PCR; TCRdb lists only in-frame clones, some missing. The sample consists of 200,000 to 300,000 clones, 75% to 90% of them appearing once. The sample was peripheral blood. The source is a man aged 25 to 45 with active or convalescent COVID-19.

This chain uses TRBV4-3 with TRBJ2-7, with D maybe TRBD1 (5 bases). Trimming pared 0 bases from V and 7 bases from J, leaving 10 bases between. The CDR3 has 13 amino acids. The germline CDR1 and CDR2 sequences are LGHNA and YSLEER. The chain's CDR3 is CASSQDPSGEQYF. The CDR3 DNA sequence: TGCGCCAGCAGCCAAGATCCGTCAGGGGAGCAGTACTTC.

This clone appeared a single time. This rearrangement joins TRBV6-4 to TRBJ2-2, with D perhaps TRBD1 (5 bases). The V gene lost 3 bases and the J gene lost 2 bases, with 10 bases spanning the gap. This CDR3 is built from 15 residues. Looked up from germline, CDR1 is MRHNA and CDR2 is SNTAGT. As DNA, the CDR3 is TGTGCCAGCAGTGAAGGCAGGGTTAACACCGGGGAGCTGTTTTTT. Residues: CASSEGRVNTGELFF.

The chain employs TRBV9 and TRBJ2-7; 11 bases align to TRBD1. Germline V gene data show CDR1 as SGDLS and CDR2 as YYNGEE. This CDR3 is built from 14 residues. Trimming removed 0 bases from V and 10 bases from J; junction bases left unmatched: 6. The CDR3 protein is CASSVEDRGRIQYF. CDR3 nucleotides: TGTGCCAGCAGCGTAGAGGACAGGGGGCGCATCCAGTACTTC. The full variable domain, in which reference TRBV9 and TRBJ2-7 provide the parts outside the CDR3, is DSGVTQTPKHLITATGQRVTLRCSPRSGDLSVYWYQQSLDQGLQFLIQYYNGEERAKGNILERFSAQQFPDLHSELNLSSLELGDSALYFCASSVEDRGRIQYFGPGTRLTVT.

Concerning this clone itself: Different DNA sequences within this sample yield the same CDR3. The chain employs TRBV7-9 and TRBJ2-5; tentative D call: TRBD2 (5 bases). Trimming left V 1 base short and J 5 bases short, with 11 bases between. Germline V gene sequence: CDR1 SEHNR, CDR2 FQNEAQ (reference sequence). The CDR3 runs to 14 residues. The CDR3 coding sequence is TGTGCCAGCAGCTTAGGAGGCGGGCGGGAGACCCAGTACTTC. Protein: CASSLGGGRETQYF.

V usage is TRBV9 and J usage is TRBJ1-1; D may be TRBD1 (6 bases). CDR3 length: 16 residues. Germline values: CDR1 SGDLS, CDR2 YYNGEE. V gave up 2 bases and J gave up 1 base, with 15 bases separating them. The CDR3 coding sequence is TGTGCCAGCAGCGTCTCTCCAGGGGAACAGAACACTGAAGCTTTCTTT. It specifies CASSVSPGEQNTEAFF.

This clone was detected once. This chain links TRBV4-1 with TRBJ1-3; no clear D gene. V shed 0 bases and J shed 5 bases, with 11 bases lying between them. This CDR3 contains 15 residues. Per the germline V gene, CDR1 is MGHRA and CDR2 is YSYEKL. CDR3 amino acids: CASSQDRTVRNTIYF. The CDR3 DNA reads as TGCGCCAGCAGCCAAGATCGAACAGTAAGAAACACCATATATTTT.

V usage is TRBV6-2 or TRBV6-3 and J usage is TRBJ2-1, with 7 positions matching TRBD1. Trimming removed 4 bases from V and 9 bases from J; junction bases left unmatched: 6. The CDR3 loop spans 13 amino acids. Germline CDR1 MNHEY, CDR2 SVGEGT. CDR3 region: CASSSQGLTEQFF. CDR3 sequence (DNA): TGTGCCAGCAGTTCACAGGGGTTGACTGAGCAGTTCTTC.

This chain joins TRBV5-1 and TRBJ1-3; 7 nucleotides align to TRBD1. V lost 4 bases to trimming and J lost 0 bases; unmatched junction nucleotides: 7. Germline V gene sequence: CDR1 SGHRS, CDR2 YFSETQ. The CDR3 runs 16 residues. CDR3 sequence: CASSVDRANSGNTIYF. The CDR3 DNA follows: TGCGCCAGCAGCGTAGACAGGGCCAACTCTGGAAACACCATATATTTT.

This clone was detected once. This sequence joins TRBV4-3 and TRBJ2-2, with D possibly being TRBD2 (5 bases). The CDR3 is 17 residues long. The germline V gene encodes CDR1 LGHNA and CDR2 YSLEER. The V end lost 2 bases, the J end lost 1 base, and 14 bases lay between the germline ends. The CDR3 sequence is CASSQNGLGGNTGELFF. The CDR3 DNA follows: TGCGCCAGCAGCCAAAATGGTTTAGGAGGGAACACCGGGGAGCTGTTTTTT.

J is TRBJ2-1 and V is TRBV4-1; 14 bases match TRBD2. The CDR3 consists of 14 residues. The V segment lost 6 bases and the J segment 13 bases; nucleotides outside the gene matches: 8. CDR1 is MGHRA and CDR2 is YSYEKL in the germline V gene. CDR3 in DNA: TGCGCCAGCAGAGAGACTAGCGGGGGGGTAGTTCAGTTCTTC. Translating it yields CASRETSGGVVQFF.

The chain has TRBV5-4 and TRBJ2-7, with D perhaps matching TRBD2 (6 bases). Germline CDR1 is SGHNT and CDR2 is YYREEE (reference sequence). The CDR3 covers 15 residues. Trimming removed 4 bases from V and 0 bases from J, with 14 bases in between. The CDR3 nucleotides read TGTGCCAGCAGCCCGACCGCGGGGCACTCCTACGAGCAGTACTTC. It codes for CASSPTAGHSYEQYF.

The count of this clone is one. The chain couples TRBV7-9 to TRBJ1-6; 9 bases are shared with TRBD1. The germline gives CDR1 SEHNR, CDR2 FQNEAQ (reference sequence). Losses at the gene ends were 6 bases for V and 5 bases for J; bases not matched to a gene: 2. CDR3 size: 14 residues. This CDR3 is CASSGDRDNSPLHF. The CDR3 DNA is TGTGCCAGCAGTGGGGACAGGGATAATTCACCCCTCCACTTT.

The J gene is TRBJ2-1, the V gene TRBV30; TRBD1 is a possible D gene (7 bases). The germline V gene has CDR1 GTSNPN and CDR2 SVGIG (reference sequence). The CDR3 extends over 14 amino acids. Trimming took off 5 bases at V and 6 bases at J, with 17 bases between the two ends. The CDR3 is CAWGGGPTSNEQFF. CDR3 DNA sequence: TGTGCCTGGGGAGGGGGCCCGACTTCCAATGAGCAGTTCTTC. The whole variable domain, remainder taken from reference TRBV30 and TRBJ2-1, is SQTIHQWPATLVQPVGSPLSLECTVEGTSNPNLYWYRQAAGRGLQLLFYSVGIGQISSEVPQNLSASRPQDRQFILSSKKLLLSDSGFYLCAWGGGPTSNEQFFGPGTRLTVL.

V and J are TRBV4-3 and TRBJ1-4; 10 bases line up with TRBD1. The CDR3 is made up of 18 amino acids. Germline V CDR1 and CDR2: LGHNA, YSLEER. V gave up 1 base and J gave up 7 bases; unmatched junction bases: 12. CDR3 residues: CASSQGTGGGYPGEKLFF. Written as DNA, the CDR3 is TGCGCCAGCAGCCAAGGGACAGGGGGGGGTTATCCTGGTGAAAAACTGTTTTTT.

The chain has TRBV14 and TRBJ1-1; 9 bases map to TRBD1. Looked up from germline, CDR1 is SGHDN and CDR2 is FVKESK. The trim removed 1 base at V and 1 base at J, leaving 7 bases unmatched. The CDR3 contains 17 residues. This CDR3 reads CASSQGGTGTWNTEAFF. As DNA, the CDR3 is TGTGCCAGCAGCCAAGGGGGGACAGGGACTTGGAACACTGAAGCTTTCTTT.

The rearrangement links TRBV15 to TRBJ2-3, with 7 bases identical to TRBD2. The CDR3 is 14 amino acids. Germline-derived CDR1 and CDR2 are LNHNV and YYDKDF (reference sequence). After removal of 1 base from V and 10 bases from J, the junction contained 8 bases not matched to a gene. DNA for the CDR3: TGTGCCACCAGCAGAGCCGGGGGGTGGGGTGCGCAGTATTTT. Protein sequence: CATSRAGGWGAQYF.

This clone was observed a single time. The CDR3 DNA reads as TGTGCCAGCAAAGGACAGTTGAACACTGAAGCTTTCTTT. As protein: CASKGQLNTEAFF. V is TRBV2 and J is TRBJ1-1; TRBD1 might be the D (6 bases). Germline CDR1 is SNHLY and CDR2 is FYNNEI. V dropped 7 bases and J dropped 0 bases, with 9 bases sitting between them. The CDR3 is made up of 13 amino acids.

V is TRBV3-1 (or the pseudogene TRBV3-2) and J is TRBJ2-1; TRBD2 matches 11 bases. CDR3 size: 14 residues. The germline V gene encodes CDR1 LGHDT and CDR2 YNNKEL (reference sequence). J lost 5 bases, V lost 4 bases, and 1 base had no gene match. In DNA, the CDR3 is TGTGCCAGCAGCCGACTAGCGGGGAACAATGAGCAGTTCTTC. Protein product: CASSRLAGNNEQFF.

The chain joins TRBV23-1 to TRBJ2-7; D is ambiguous. TRBV23-1 is an open reading frame whose function is uncertain. Deletions cut 4 bases from V and 2 bases from J, with 15 bases between. This CDR3 has 15 residues. CDR3 coding DNA: TGCGCCAGCAGTCTCGAGGATGAGAGTACCTACGAGCAGTACTTC. Translating gives CASSLEDESTYEQYF.

In regard to this clone: The sample has other DNA sequences that encode this CDR3 too. The V gene is TRBV5-1, the J gene TRBJ2-2, with 8 positions matching TRBD1. The V segment lost 1 base and the J segment 5 bases; nucleotides outside the gene matches: 4. This CDR3 comprises 15 residues. From germline, CDR1 is SGHRS and CDR2 YFSETQ. CDR3 DNA: TGCGCCAGCAGCTTGTCAGGGGGCGGTACCGGGGAGCTGTTTTTT. Translated: CASSLSGGGTGELFF.

Note on this clone: One end of the junction does not line up with germline, which may come from a read error. V is TRBV6-5 and J is TRBJ1-1; D perhaps matches TRBD1 (6 bases). The germline V gene has CDR1 MNHEY and CDR2 SVGAGI. CDR3 length: 14 residues. The CDR3 nucleotides read TGTGCCAGCAGTCCGACGGACAGACCTCGACAAATAATCTTT. Its protein is CASSPTDRPRQIIF.

The chain recombines TRBV2 with TRBJ1-4; a possible D gene is TRBD1 (5 bases). With 10 bases removed from V and 10 bases from J, the gap between germline ends came to 19 bases. Germline CDR1 SNHLY, CDR2 FYNNEI. There are 13 residues in the CDR3. The CDR3 loop reads CAISESETGKLFF. The CDR3 DNA is TGTGCCATCTCGGAAAGCGAAACAGGAAAACTGTTTTTT. The full variable domain, in which reference TRBV2 and TRBJ1-4 provide the parts outside the CDR3, is EPEVTQTPSHQVTQMGQEVILRCVPISNHLYFYWYRQILGQKVEFLVSFYNNEISEKSEIFDDQFSVERPDGSNFTLKIRSTKLEDSAMYFCAISESETGKLFFGSGTQLSVL.

In nucleotides, the CDR3 is TGTGCCAGCAGCTTGGGGGACAAGCCCCAGCATTTT. Its translation: CASSLGDKPQHF. This chain links TRBV5-6 with TRBJ1-5, with D perhaps matching TRBD1 (6 bases). The CDR3 spans 12 residues. Looked up from germline, CDR1 is SGHDT and CDR2 is YYEEEE. Between the trimmed V and J ends, which lost 0 bases and 8 bases, there was a span of 6 bases.

In nucleotides, the CDR3 is TGTGCCAGCAGACCTCCGGGACAGGGGGCTGAAAAACTGTTTTTT. It encodes CASRPPGQGAEKLFF. This chain uses TRBV27 with TRBJ1-4; 12 bases agree with TRBD1. J gave up 7 bases and V 6 bases, and 6 bases lay outside the gene matches. CDR1 is MNHEY and CDR2 is SMNVEV in the germline V gene (reference sequence). The CDR3 runs to 15 residues.

V and J are TRBV19 and TRBJ1-6; maybe TRBD1 (5 bases). Between the trimmed V and J ends, which lost 3 bases and 7 bases, there was a span of 19 bases. The CDR3 extends over 17 amino acids. The V gene's germline CDR1 is LNHDA and CDR2 SQIVND (reference sequence). The CDR3 sequence: CASSIRQGGSANSPLHF. CDR3 nucleotides: TGTGCCAGTAGTATCCGGCAGGGAGGATCCGCCAATTCACCCCTCCACTTT.

V is TRBV4-1 and J is TRBJ1-3; D is uncertain. Trimming removed 1 base at V and 0 bases at J, with 10 bases between. CDR1 is MGHRA, CDR2 YSYEKL, per germline. The CDR3 has 16 residues. This CDR3 is CASSQVRAASGNTIYF. The CDR3 DNA sequence: TGCGCCAGCAGCCAAGTCCGAGCTGCCTCTGGAAACACCATATATTTT.

The chain combines TRBV24-1 with TRBJ1-1, with D possibly matching TRBD1 (6 bases). The germline CDR1 and CDR2 sequences are KGHDR and SFDVKD. This CDR3 comprises 14 residues. The V end was cut by 10 bases, the J end by 3 bases, with 17 bases between. As DNA, the CDR3 is TGTGCCACGACCGGGACACTCGGGGACACTGAAGCTTTCTTT. Its translation: CATTGTLGDTEAFF.